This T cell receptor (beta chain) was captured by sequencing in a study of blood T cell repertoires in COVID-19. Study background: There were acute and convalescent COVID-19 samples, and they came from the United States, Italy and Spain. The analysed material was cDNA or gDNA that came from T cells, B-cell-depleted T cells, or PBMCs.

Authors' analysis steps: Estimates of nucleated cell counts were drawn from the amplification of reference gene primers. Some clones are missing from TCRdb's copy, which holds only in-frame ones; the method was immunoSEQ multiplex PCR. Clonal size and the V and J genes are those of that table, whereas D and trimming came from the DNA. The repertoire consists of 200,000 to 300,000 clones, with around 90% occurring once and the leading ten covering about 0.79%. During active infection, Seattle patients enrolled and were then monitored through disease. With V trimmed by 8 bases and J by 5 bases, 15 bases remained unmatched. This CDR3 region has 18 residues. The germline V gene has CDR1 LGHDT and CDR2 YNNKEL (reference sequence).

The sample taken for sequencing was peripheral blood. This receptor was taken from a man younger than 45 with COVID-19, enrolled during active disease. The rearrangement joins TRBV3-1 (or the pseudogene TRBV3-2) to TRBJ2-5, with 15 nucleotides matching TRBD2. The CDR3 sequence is CASRPGRTSGGAEETQYF. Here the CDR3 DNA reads TGTGCCAGCCGACCTGGTAGGACTAGCGGGGGGGCGGAGGAGACCCAGTACTTC.